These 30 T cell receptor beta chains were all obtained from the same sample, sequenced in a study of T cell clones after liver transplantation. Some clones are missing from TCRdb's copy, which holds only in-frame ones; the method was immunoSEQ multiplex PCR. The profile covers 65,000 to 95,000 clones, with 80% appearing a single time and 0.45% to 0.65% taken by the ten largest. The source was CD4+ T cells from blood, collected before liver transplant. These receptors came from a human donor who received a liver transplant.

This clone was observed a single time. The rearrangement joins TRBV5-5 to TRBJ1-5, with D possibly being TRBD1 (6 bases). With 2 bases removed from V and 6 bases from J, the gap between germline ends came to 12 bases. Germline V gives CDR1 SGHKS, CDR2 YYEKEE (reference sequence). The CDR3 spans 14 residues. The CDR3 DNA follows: TGTGCCAGCAGCTTTTGGGGGGCTGGTCAGCCCCAGCATTTT. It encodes CASSFWGAGQPQHF. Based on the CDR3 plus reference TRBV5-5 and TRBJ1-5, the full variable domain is DAGVTQSPTHLIKTRGQQVTLRCSPISGHKSVSWYQQVLGQGPQFIFQYYEKEERGRGNFPDRFSARQFPNYSSELNVNALLLGDSALYLCASSFWGAGQPQHFGDGTRLSIL.

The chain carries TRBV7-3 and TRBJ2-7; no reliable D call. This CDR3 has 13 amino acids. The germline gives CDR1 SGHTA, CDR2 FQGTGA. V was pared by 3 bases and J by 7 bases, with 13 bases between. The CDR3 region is CASSFSPGTEQYF. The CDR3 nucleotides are TGTGCCAGCAGCTTTTCACCGGGTACTGAGCAGTACTTC.

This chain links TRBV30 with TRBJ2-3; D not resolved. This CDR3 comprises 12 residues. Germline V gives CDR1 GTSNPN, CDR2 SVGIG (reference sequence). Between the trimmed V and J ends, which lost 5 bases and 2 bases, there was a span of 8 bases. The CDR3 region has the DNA TGTGCCTGGGGCCGGATCACAGATACGCAGTATTTT. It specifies CAWGRITDTQYF.

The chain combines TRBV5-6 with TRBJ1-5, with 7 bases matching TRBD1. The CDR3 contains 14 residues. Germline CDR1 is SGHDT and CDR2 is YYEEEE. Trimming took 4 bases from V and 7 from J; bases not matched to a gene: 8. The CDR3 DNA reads TGTGCCAGCAGCCCGGGACAGATGGAACAGCCCCAGCATTTT. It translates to CASSPGQMEQPQHF.

CDR3 nucleotide sequence: TGTGCCAGCAGTGACGACGGGTTCACTGAAGCTTTCTTT. Its translation: CASSDDGFTEAFF. This chain links TRBV2 with TRBJ1-1; unclear D gene. Germline CDR1 and CDR2: SNHLY and FYNNEI. The CDR3 runs to 13 residues. The V and J ends lost 3 bases and 4 bases respectively, with 9 bases between them.

Written as DNA, the CDR3 is TGTGCCAGCAGCTTGGGACAGGGAAGGGCAGATACGCAGTATTTT. The encoded protein is CASSLGQGRADTQYF. The chain combines TRBV5-4 with TRBJ2-3; 7 nucleotides agree with TRBD1. Germline CDR1 SGHNT, CDR2 YYREEE (reference sequence). This CDR3 is built from 15 residues. Trimming removed 0 bases from V and 4 bases from J; junction bases left unmatched: 5.

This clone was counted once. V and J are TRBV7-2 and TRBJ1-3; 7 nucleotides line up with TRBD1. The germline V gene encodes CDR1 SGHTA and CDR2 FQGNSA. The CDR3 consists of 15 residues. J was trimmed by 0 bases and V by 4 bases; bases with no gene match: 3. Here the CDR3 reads CASSSRTGSGNTIYF. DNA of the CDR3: TGTGCCAGCAGCTCTCGGACAGGCTCTGGAAACACCATATATTTT.

The CDR3: CASRFPGPLIGEAFF. CDR3 DNA: TGTGCCAGTCGATTTCCGGGACCCTTAATAGGTGAAGCTTTCTTT. The V gene is TRBV19, the J gene TRBJ1-1; tentative D call: TRBD1 (5 bases). The germline V and J ends were trimmed by 8 bases and 7 bases, with 23 bases remaining between them. CDR1 is LNHDA, CDR2 SQIVND, per germline (reference sequence). The CDR3 sequence is 15 residues long.

CDR3 DNA sequence: TGCGCCAGCAGCCGTGAGGGGACAGGAACTGGGGCCAACGTCCTGACTTTC. It specifies CASSREGTGTGANVLTF. This chain joins TRBV4-1 and TRBJ2-6; 8 positions match TRBD1. This CDR3 contains 17 residues. The V gene's germline CDR1 is MGHRA and CDR2 YSYEKL. V lost 4 bases to trimming and J lost 2 bases; unmatched junction nucleotides: 7.

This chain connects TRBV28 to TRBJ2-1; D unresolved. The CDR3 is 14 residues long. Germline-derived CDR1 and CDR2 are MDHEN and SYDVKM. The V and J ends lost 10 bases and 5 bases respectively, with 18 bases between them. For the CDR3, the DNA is TGTGCCACCGAAACAGCTCTGGGCGACAATGAGCAGTTCTTC. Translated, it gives CATETALGDNEQFF. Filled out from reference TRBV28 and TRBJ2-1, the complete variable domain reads DVKVTQSSRYLVKRTGEKVFLECVQDMDHENMFWYRQDPGLGLRLIYFSYDVKMKEKGDIPEGYSVSREKKERFSLILESASTNQTSMYLCATETALGDNEQFFGPGTRLTVL.

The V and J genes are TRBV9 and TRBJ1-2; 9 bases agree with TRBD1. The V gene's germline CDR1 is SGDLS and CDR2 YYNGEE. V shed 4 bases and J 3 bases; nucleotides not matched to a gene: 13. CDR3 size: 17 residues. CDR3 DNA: TGTGCCAGCAGCCCGGGGACAGGGACTAGGGCCGACTATGGCTACACCTTC. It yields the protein CASSPGTGTRADYGYTF.

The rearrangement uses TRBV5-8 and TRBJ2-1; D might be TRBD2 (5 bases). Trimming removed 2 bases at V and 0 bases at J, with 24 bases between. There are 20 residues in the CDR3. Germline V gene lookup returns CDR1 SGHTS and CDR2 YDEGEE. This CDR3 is CASSLMSGSGSVGSYNEQFF. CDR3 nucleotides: TGTGCCAGCAGCTTAATGAGCGGATCGGGAAGCGTTGGCTCCTACAATGAGCAGTTCTTC. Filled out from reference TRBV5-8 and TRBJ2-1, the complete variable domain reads EAGVTQSPTHLIKTRGQQATLRCSPISGHTSVYWYQQALGLGLQFLLWYDEGEERNRGNFPPRFSGRQFPNYSSELNVNALELEDSALYLCASSLMSGSGSVGSYNEQFFGPGTRLTVL.

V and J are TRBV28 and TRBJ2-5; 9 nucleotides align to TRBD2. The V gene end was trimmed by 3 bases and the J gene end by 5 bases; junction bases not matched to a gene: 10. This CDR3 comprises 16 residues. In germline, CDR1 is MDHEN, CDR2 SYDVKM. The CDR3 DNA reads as TGTGCCAGCAGTTTCTGGGGTAGCGGGAGTTATGAGACCCAGTACTTC. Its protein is CASSFWGSGSYETQYF.

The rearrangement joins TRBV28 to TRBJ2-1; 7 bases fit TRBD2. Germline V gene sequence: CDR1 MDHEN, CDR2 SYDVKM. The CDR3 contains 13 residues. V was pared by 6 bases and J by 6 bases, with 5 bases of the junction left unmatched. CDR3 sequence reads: CASRVTSRNEQFF. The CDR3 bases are TGTGCCAGCAGGGTGACTAGCCGCAATGAGCAGTTCTTC.

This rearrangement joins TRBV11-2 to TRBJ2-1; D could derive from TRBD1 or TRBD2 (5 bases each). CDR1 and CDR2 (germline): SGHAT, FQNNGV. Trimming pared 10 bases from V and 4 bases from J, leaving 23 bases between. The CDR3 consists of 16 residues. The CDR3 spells CATAVEGRVPYNEQFF. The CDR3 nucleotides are TGTGCCACCGCGGTTGAGGGGCGGGTCCCTTACAATGAGCAGTTCTTC.

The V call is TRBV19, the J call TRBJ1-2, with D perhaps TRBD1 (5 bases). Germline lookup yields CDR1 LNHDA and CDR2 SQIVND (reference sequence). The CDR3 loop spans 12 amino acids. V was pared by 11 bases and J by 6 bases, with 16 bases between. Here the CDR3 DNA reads TGTGCCGAGTGGTGGCAGGGAGATGGCTACACCTTC. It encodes CAEWWQGDGYTF.

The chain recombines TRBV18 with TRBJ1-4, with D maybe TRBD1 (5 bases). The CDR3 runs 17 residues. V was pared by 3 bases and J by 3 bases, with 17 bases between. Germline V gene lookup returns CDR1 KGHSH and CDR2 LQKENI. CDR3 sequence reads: CASSPLRRRGPNEKLFF. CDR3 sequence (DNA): TGTGCCAGCTCACCCCTTCGAAGAAGGGGCCCTAATGAAAAACTGTTTTTT.

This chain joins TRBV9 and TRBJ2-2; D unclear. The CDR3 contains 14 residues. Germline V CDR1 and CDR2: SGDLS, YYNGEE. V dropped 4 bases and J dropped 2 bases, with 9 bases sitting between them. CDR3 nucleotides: TGTGCCAGCAGCCCCAGCCCAAACACCGGGGAGCTGTTTTTT. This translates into CASSPSPNTGELFF.

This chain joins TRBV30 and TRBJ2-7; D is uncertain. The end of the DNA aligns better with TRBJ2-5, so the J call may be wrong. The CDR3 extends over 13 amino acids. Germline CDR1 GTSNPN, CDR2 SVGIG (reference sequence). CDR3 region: CAWSAQNPETQYF. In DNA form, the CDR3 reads TGTGCCTGGAGTGCACAGAACCCAGAGACCCAGTACTTC.

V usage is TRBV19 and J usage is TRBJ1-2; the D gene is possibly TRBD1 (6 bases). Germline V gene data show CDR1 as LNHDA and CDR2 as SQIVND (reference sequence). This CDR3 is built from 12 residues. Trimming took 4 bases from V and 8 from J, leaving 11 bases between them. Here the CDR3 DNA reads TGTGCCAGTAGTACAGGGGATAGAGGCTACACCTTC. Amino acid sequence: CASSTGDRGYTF.

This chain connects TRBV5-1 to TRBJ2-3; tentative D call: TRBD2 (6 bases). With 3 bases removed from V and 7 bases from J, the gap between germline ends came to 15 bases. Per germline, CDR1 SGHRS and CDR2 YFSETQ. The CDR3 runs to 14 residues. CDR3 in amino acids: CASSSFLSGYTQYF. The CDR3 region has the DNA TGCGCCAGCAGCTCATTTTTGAGCGGGTATACGCAGTATTTT.

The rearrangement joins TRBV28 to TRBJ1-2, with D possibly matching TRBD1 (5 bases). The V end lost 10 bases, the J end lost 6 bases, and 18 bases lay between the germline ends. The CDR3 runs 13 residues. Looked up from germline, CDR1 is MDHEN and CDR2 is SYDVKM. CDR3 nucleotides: TGTGCCACTTTGGGGGTCAGGGTCAATGGCTACACCTTC. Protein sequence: CATLGVRVNGYTF.

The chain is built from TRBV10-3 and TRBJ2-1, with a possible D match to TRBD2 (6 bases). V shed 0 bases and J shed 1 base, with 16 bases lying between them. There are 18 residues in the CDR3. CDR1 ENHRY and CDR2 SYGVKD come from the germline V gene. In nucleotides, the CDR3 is TGTGCCATCAGTGAGTCTGTTAGGCTAGCGTTATCCTACAATGAGCAGTTCTTC. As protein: CAISESVRLALSYNEQFF.

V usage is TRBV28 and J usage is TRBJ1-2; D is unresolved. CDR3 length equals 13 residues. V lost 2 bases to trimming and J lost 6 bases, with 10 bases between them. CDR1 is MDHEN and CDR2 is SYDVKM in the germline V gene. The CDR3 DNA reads TGTGCCAGCAGTTTACATTCGGGAGATGGCTACACCTTC. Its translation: CASSLHSGDGYTF.

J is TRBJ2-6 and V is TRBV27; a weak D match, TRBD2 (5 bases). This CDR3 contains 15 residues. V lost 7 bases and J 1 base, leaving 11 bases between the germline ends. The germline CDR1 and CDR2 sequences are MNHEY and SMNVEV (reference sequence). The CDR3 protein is CASTGIGSGANVLTF. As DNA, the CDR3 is TGTGCCAGCACCGGGATTGGTTCTGGGGCCAACGTCCTGACTTTC.

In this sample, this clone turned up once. DNA of the CDR3: TGTGCCAGCAGCCCGGGGACTAGCGGGGGGAGGGGCACCGGGGAGCTGTTTTTT. Amino acids: CASSPGTSGGRGTGELFF. The chain recombines TRBV5-4 with TRBJ2-2; 15 nucleotides match TRBD2. Unmatched junction bases numbered 8, after V lost 4 bases and J lost 4 bases. Germline V lookup: CDR1 SGHNT, CDR2 YYREEE (reference sequence). This CDR3 has 18 amino acids.

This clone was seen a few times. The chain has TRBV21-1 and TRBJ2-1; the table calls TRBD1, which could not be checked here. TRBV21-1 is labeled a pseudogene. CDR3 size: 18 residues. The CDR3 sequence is CASQRGGTGASGAIEQFF. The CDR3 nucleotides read TGTGCCAGCCAACGCGGGGGGACAGGGGCCTCTGGGGCAATTGAGCAGTTCTTC.

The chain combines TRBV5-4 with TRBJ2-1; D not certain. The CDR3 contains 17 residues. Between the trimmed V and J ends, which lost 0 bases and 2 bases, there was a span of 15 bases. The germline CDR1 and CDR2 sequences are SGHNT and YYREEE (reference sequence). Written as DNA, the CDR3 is TGTGCCAGCAGCTTGGGGTCCGACACGTGGACCTACAATGAGCAGTTCTTC. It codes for CASSLGSDTWTYNEQFF.

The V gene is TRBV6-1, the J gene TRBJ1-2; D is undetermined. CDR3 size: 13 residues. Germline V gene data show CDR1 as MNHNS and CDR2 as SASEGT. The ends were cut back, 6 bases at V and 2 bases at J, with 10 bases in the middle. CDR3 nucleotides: TGTGCCAGCAGCGAGGCGGGGAACTATGGCTACACCTTC. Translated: CASSEAGNYGYTF.

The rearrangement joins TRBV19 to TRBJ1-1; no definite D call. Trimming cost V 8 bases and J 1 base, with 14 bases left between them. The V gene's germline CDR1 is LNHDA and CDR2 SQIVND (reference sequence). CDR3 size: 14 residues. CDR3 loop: CASARGGWNTEAFF. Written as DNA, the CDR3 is TGTGCCAGTGCCCGTGGCGGATGGAACACTGAAGCTTTCTTT. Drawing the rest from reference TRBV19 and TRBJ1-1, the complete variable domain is DGGITQSPKYLFRKEGQNVTLSCEQNLNHDAMYWYRQDPGQGLRLIYYSQIVNDFQKGDIAEGYSVSREKKESFPLTVTSAQKNPTAFYLCASARGGWNTEAFFGQGTRLTVV.